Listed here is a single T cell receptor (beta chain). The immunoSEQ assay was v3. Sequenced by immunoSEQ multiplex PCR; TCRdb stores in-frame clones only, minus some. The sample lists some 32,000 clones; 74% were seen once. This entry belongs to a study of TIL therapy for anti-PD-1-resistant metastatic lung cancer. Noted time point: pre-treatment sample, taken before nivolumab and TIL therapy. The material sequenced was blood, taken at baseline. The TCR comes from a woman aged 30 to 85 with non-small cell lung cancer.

CDR3 nucleotide sequence: TGTGCCAGCAGGACGATCCGGACTAGCGGGAGGTTCTCCTACAATGAGCAGTTCTTC. It yields the protein CASRTIRTSGRFSYNEQFF. This sequence joins TRBV7-9 and TRBJ2-1, with 14 positions matching TRBD2. With 6 bases clipped from V and 0 bases from J, the junction kept 10 bases outside the gene matches. Germline V gene sequence: CDR1 SEHNR, CDR2 FQNEAQ (reference sequence). The CDR3 length is 19 residues.